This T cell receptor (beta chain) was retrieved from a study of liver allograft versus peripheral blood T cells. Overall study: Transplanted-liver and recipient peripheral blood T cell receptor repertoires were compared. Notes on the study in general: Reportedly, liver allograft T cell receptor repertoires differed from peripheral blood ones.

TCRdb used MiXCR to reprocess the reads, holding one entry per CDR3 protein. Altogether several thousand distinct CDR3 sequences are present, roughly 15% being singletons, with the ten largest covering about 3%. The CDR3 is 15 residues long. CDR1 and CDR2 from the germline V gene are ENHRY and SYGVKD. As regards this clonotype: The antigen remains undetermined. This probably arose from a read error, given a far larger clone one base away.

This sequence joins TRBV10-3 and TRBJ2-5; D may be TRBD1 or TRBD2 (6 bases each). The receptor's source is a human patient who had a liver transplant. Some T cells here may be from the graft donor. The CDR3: CATSRTPGEEETQYF. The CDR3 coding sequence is TGTGCCACCAGTCGGACGCCAGGGGAGGAAGAGACCCAGTACTTC.